This passage covers 25 T cell receptor beta chains from one sample sequenced in a study of regulatory T cells in long-lasting Graves disease. Regarding time point: newly diagnosed GD, antithyroid drugs for less than 3 months. Extracted RNA from PBMCs served as the source of the TCR library. iRepertoire HTBI primers and Arm-PCR of CDR3 regions built TCR beta libraries. TCRdb redid the calling of the multiplex PCR reads with MiXCR, one entry per CDR3 protein. The sample contains roughly 610,000 distinct CDR3 sequences, approximately 15% of which appear only once. These same records also appear under a second study, on T cells in Graves' hyperthyroidism and ophthalmopathy.

Sequenced here: peripheral blood mononuclear cells (PBMCs), sampled at new diagnosis, from a patient treated with antithyroid drugs. Every receptor here comes from a young woman with Graves disease.

At least ten counts were recorded for this clonotype. The chain joins TRBV5-5 to TRBJ1-5, with unresolved D. The ends were cut back, 2 bases at V and 4 bases at J, with 4 bases in the middle. The CDR3 spans 12 residues. Germline values: CDR1 SGHKS, CDR2 YYEKEE (reference sequence). CDR3 nucleotide sequence: TGTGCCAGCAGCTTCGAGAATCAGCCCCAGCATTTT. As protein: CASSFENQPQHF.

This clonotype was counted a few times. The V call is TRBV5-1, the J call TRBJ1-1; D unclear. This CDR3 contains 13 residues. The germline V gene encodes CDR1 SGHRS and CDR2 YFSETQ. The V end was cut by 6 bases, the J end by 4 bases, with 13 bases between. This chain's CDR3 is CASIPSDGTEAFF. Here the CDR3 DNA reads TGCGCCAGCATCCCCTCGGACGGCACTGAAGCTTTCTTT.

Points on this clonotype: A read error may be the cause here, since a much bigger clone is one base away. The rearrangement links TRBV6-9 to TRBJ2-3; maybe TRBD1 (5 bases). The CDR3 consists of 16 residues. Looked up from germline, CDR1 is MNHGY and CDR2 is SVAAGI. CDR3 nucleotides: TGTGCCAGCAGTTACTCGAATCAAGACAGCACAGGTACGCAGTATTTT. Protein sequence: CASSYSNQDSTGTQYF.

This clonotype turned up a few times. This chain uses TRBV2 with TRBJ2-3; 8 bases match TRBD2. Trimming cost V 5 bases and J 5 bases; bases outside gene matches: 9. Germline CDR1 SNHLY, CDR2 FYNNEI. The CDR3 runs 15 residues. The CDR3 DNA reads TGTGCCAGCAGTCTATCTAGCGGGTTTGAAGATACGCAGTATTTT. It yields the protein CASSLSSGFEDTQYF.

This clonotype has more than one count but fewer than ten. The rearrangement joins TRBV28 to TRBJ1-6; the D is unclear. Germline V gene sequence: CDR1 MDHEN, CDR2 SYDVKM. The CDR3 is made up of 13 amino acids. Trimming took off 8 bases at V and 0 bases at J, with 5 bases between the two ends. CDR3 region: CASWGSYNSPLHF. The CDR3 DNA follows: TGTGCCAGCTGGGGCTCCTATAATTCACCCCTCCACTTT.

This clonotype has only a few counts. The chain couples TRBV27 to TRBJ1-5, with 7 bases fitting TRBD1. The CDR3 consists of 14 residues. Looked up from germline, CDR1 is MNHEY and CDR2 is SMNVEV (reference sequence). Losses at the gene ends were 6 bases for V and 5 bases for J; bases not matched to a gene: 7. The CDR3 here is CASSPGTAYQPQHF. CDR3 DNA: TGTGCCAGCAGCCCCGGGACAGCCTATCAGCCCCAGCATTTT.

This clonotype occurred many times. The V and J genes are TRBV5-1 and TRBJ2-7, with 11 bases matching TRBD2. V shed 4 bases and J 2 bases; nucleotides not matched to a gene: 5. The CDR3 has 15 residues. Germline CDR1 reads SGHRS; CDR2 reads YFSETQ. This chain's CDR3 is CASSPLAGAAYEQYF. In DNA, the CDR3 is TGCGCCAGCAGCCCACTAGCGGGGGCTGCCTACGAGCAGTACTTC.

This clonotype was counted between two and nine times. V usage is TRBV20-1 and J usage is TRBJ2-7, with D possibly matching TRBD2 (6 bases). CDR3 size: 12 residues. V was cut by 8 bases and J by 1 base, with 12 bases left in between. CDR1 and CDR2 (germline): DFQATT, SNEGSKA (reference sequence). The CDR3 DNA sequence: TGCAGTCTGGTCGGGAGTTCCTACGAGCAGTACTTC. Amino acid sequence: CSLVGSSYEQYF.

This clonotype has only one observation. The V call is TRBV5-5, the J call TRBJ2-1; TRBD2 matches 16 bases. The CDR3 consists of 19 residues. Losses at the gene ends were 0 bases for V and 7 bases for J; bases not matched to a gene: 10. CDR1 and CDR2 from the germline V gene are SGHKS and YYEKEE (reference sequence). The CDR3 protein is CASSLGVGLAGGLGNEQFF. The DNA for the CDR3 is TGTGCCAGCAGCTTGGGGGTGGGACTAGCGGGAGGGCTAGGAAATGAGCAGTTCTTC. Full variable domain (missing parts from reference TRBV5-5 and TRBJ2-1): DAGVTQSPTHLIKTRGQQVTLRCSPISGHKSVSWYQQVLGQGPQFIFQYYEKEERGRGNFPDRFSARQFPNYSSELNVNALLLGDSALYLCASSLGVGLAGGLGNEQFFGPGTRLTVL.

There are a few counts of this clonotype. The CDR3, as DNA: TGTGCCAGTAGTAGGGGTTGGGGGGTCAATGAGCAGTTCTTC. This codes for CASSRGWGVNEQFF. V gene TRBV19 combines with J gene TRBJ2-1; TRBD2 is a possible D gene (6 bases). Germline CDR1 and CDR2: LNHDA and SQIVND (reference sequence). The V gene lost 4 bases and the J gene lost 6 bases, with 13 bases spanning the gap. The CDR3 sequence is 14 residues long. Based on the CDR3 plus reference TRBV19 and TRBJ2-1, the full variable domain is DGGITQSPKYLFRKEGQNVTLSCEQNLNHDAMYWYRQDPGQGLRLIYYSQIVNDFQKGDIAEGYSVSREKKESFPLTVTSAQKNPTAFYLCASSRGWGVNEQFFGPGTRLTVL.

This clonotype was recorded many times. The chain has TRBV7-3 and TRBJ1-1; D ambiguous. V dropped 5 bases and J dropped 3 bases, with 10 bases sitting between them. The CDR3 runs 13 residues. Germline-derived CDR1 and CDR2 are SGHTA and FQGTGA. The CDR3 sequence is CASSANIHTEAFF. The CDR3 DNA reads TGTGCCAGCAGCGCCAACATACACACTGAAGCTTTCTTT.

The chain combines TRBV27 with TRBJ2-3; 7 bases map to TRBD2. CDR1 is MNHEY and CDR2 is SMNVEV in the germline V gene (reference sequence). The V and J ends lost 6 bases and 0 bases, in that order; junction bases with no gene match: 9. The CDR3 sequence is 16 residues long. CDR3 sequence (DNA): TGTGCCAGCAGCCCCGAAGCGGGAACTAGCACAGATACGCAGTATTTT. Translation: CASSPEAGTSTDTQYF.

In this sample, this clonotype turned up many times. V gene TRBV20-1 combines with J gene TRBJ1-6; no reliable D call. Germline lookup yields CDR1 DFQATT and CDR2 SNEGSKA (reference sequence). The CDR3 consists of 15 residues. The V end lost 0 bases, the J end lost 7 bases, and 13 bases lay between the germline ends. The CDR3 spells CSARDLRGGNSPLHF. The CDR3 bases are TGCAGTGCTAGAGATTTGCGGGGAGGGAATTCACCCCTCCACTTT.

The rearrangement joins TRBV27 to TRBJ2-7; a possible D gene is TRBD1 (5 bases). With 5 bases removed from V and 2 bases from J, the gap between germline ends came to 16 bases. Germline lookup yields CDR1 MNHEY and CDR2 SMNVEV (reference sequence). The CDR3 is 15 amino acids. The CDR3 nucleotides are TGTGCCAGCAGTGAGTTCCCAGGGCCGACCTACGAGCAGTACTTC. Amino acid sequence: CASSEFPGPTYEQYF.

This clonotype was detected many times. The chain is built from TRBV12-3 or TRBV12-4 and TRBJ1-5, with 10 positions matching TRBD1. The V segment lost 0 bases and the J segment 7 bases; nucleotides outside the gene matches: 3. The CDR3 has 15 amino acids. CDR3 nucleotide sequence: TGTGCCAGCAGTTTAGCTGTGACAGGGGGCCAGCCCCAGCATTTT. This translates into CASSLAVTGGQPQHF.

The gene calls are TRBV10-3 and TRBJ2-7, with 7 bases lining up with TRBD2. The CDR3 runs to 17 residues. The V and J ends lost 2 bases and 0 bases, in that order; junction bases with no gene match: 10. Germline CDR1 reads ENHRY; CDR2 reads SYGVKD. DNA of the CDR3: TGTGCCATCAGTGAGCCGGGGGGAGCCCAGAGCTCCTACGAGCAGTACTTC. This encodes CAISEPGGAQSSYEQYF.

V usage is TRBV7-9 and J usage is TRBJ1-4; no clear D gene. Germline CDR1 is SEHNR and CDR2 is FQNEAQ (reference sequence). V was clipped by 3 bases and J by 6 bases, with 11 bases between them. This CDR3 contains 14 residues. The CDR3 DNA is TGTGCCAGCAGCTTGTGGTCTAACGATGAAAAACTGTTTTTT. This codes for CASSLWSNDEKLFF.

The sample holds many counts of this clonotype. The CDR3 DNA is TGTGCCAGCAGCTTACGAGCGGGAGTGGATACGCAGTATTTT. Protein product: CASSLRAGVDTQYF. The gene calls are TRBV7-9 and TRBJ2-3; 8 bases agree with TRBD2. Trimming took 2 bases from V and 6 from J; bases not matched to a gene: 4. The CDR3 has 14 amino acids. Germline V lookup: CDR1 SEHNR, CDR2 FQNEAQ (reference sequence).

This clonotype appeared many times. The CDR3 here is CAQGEGNTEAFF. CDR3 nucleotide sequence: TGTGCTCAGGGGGAGGGCAACACTGAAGCTTTCTTT. V is TRBV2 and J is TRBJ1-1; 7 nucleotides line up with TRBD1. Germline values: CDR1 SNHLY, CDR2 FYNNEI. The CDR3 totals 12 residues.

The sample holds a few counts of this clonotype. The chain joins TRBV20-1 to TRBJ1-5, with a weak D call TRBD1 (5 bases). In germline, CDR1 is DFQATT, CDR2 SNEGSKA (reference sequence). The V gene lost 6 bases and the J gene lost 0 bases, with 9 bases spanning the gap. The CDR3 consists of 13 residues. The chain's CDR3 is CSAPTVSNQPQHF. The CDR3 nucleotides are TGCAGTGCACCGACAGTTAGCAATCAGCCCCAGCATTTT.

This clonotype was seen only a few times. Without the conserved terminal phenylalanine or tryptophan, this CDR3 likely stems from a read error. The limits of the CDR3 on the DNA are not certain, so only TCRdb's listed CDR3 is given. The CDR3 protein is CASSPTGDTPLY. V is TRBV7-9 and J is TRBJ2-7; the D call in the table, TRBD1, was not verified against the DNA. The germline V gene has CDR1 SEHNR and CDR2 FQNEAQ (reference sequence). The CDR3 totals 12 residues, both ends included.

There are many counts of this clonotype. The gene calls are TRBV29-1 and TRBJ2-1; 11 bases match TRBD2. The V segment lost 5 bases and the J segment 7 bases; nucleotides outside the gene matches: 7. From germline, CDR1 is SQVTM and CDR2 ANQGSEA. The CDR3 has 14 amino acids. CDR3 DNA: TGCAGCGTTCTCACTAGCGGGAGAGGGAATGAGCAGTTCTTC. Translation: CSVLTSGRGNEQFF.

V usage is TRBV7-9 and J usage is TRBJ2-5, with D possibly being TRBD1 (6 bases). CDR1 and CDR2 (germline): SEHNR, FQNEAQ (reference sequence). CDR3 length: 14 amino acids. Trimming cost V 2 bases and J 1 base, with 8 bases left between them. In DNA, the CDR3 is TGTGCCAGCAGCTTAACAGGGACCCAAGAGACCCAGTACTTC. This codes for CASSLTGTQETQYF.

The sample holds many counts of this clonotype. The chain carries TRBV12-3 or TRBV12-4 and TRBJ2-1; the match to TRBD2 covers 15 bases. The ends lost 4 bases at V and 5 bases at J; junction bases unmatched: 9. CDR3 length equals 18 residues. CDR3 in amino acids: CASSSPGLAGGLHNEQFF. In DNA, the CDR3 is TGTGCCAGCAGTTCCCCGGGACTAGCGGGAGGCCTGCACAATGAGCAGTTCTTC.

The chain uses TRBV3-1 and TRBJ1-6, with TRBD1 as a possible D gene (5 bases). CDR1 is LGHDT and CDR2 is YNNKEL in the germline V gene (reference sequence). The CDR3 sequence is 15 residues long. V lost 4 bases and J 5 bases, leaving 12 bases between the germline ends. CDR3 protein: CASSRGSDHNSPLHF. The CDR3 DNA sequence: TGTGCCAGCAGCCGGGGCTCGGACCATAATTCACCCCTCCACTTT.